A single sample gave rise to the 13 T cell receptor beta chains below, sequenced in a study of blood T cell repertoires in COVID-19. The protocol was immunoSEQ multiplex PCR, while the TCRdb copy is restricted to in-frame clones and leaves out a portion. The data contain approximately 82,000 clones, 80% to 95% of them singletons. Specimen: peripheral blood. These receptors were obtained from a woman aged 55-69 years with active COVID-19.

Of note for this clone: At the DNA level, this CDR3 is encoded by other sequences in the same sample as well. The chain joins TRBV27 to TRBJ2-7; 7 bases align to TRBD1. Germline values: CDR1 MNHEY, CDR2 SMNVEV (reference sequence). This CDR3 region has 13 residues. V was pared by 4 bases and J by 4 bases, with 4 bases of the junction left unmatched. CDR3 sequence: CASSSSGGYEQYF. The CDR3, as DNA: TGTGCCAGCAGTTCCTCAGGGGGATACGAGCAGTACTTC.

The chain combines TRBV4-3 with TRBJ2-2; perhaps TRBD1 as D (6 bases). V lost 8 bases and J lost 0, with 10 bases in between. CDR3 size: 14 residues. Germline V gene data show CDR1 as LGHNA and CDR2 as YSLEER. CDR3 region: CASGDRSNTGELFF. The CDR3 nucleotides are TGCGCCAGCGGCGACAGGTCGAACACCGGGGAGCTGTTTTTT.

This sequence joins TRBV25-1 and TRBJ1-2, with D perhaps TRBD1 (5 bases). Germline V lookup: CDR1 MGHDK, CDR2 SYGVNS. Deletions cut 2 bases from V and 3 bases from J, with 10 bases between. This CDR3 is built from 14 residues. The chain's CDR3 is CASSEAGSDYGYTF. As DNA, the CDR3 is TGTGCCAGCAGTGAAGCAGGGTCGGACTATGGCTACACCTTC.

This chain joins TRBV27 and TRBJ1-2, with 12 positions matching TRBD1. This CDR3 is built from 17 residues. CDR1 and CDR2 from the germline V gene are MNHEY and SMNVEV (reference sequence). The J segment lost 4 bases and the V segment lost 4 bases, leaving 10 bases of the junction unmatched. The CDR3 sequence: CASSSTGDRGQGYGYTF. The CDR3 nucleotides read TGTGCCAGCAGTTCCACCGGGGACAGGGGGCAAGGCTATGGCTACACCTTC.

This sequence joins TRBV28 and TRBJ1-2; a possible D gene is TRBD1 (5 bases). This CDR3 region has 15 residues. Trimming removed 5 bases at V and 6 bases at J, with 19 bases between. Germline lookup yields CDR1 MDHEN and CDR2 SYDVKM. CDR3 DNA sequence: TGTGCCAGCAGTCCACCGGGACTTGAGCGGGATGGCTACACCTTC. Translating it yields CASSPPGLERDGYTF.

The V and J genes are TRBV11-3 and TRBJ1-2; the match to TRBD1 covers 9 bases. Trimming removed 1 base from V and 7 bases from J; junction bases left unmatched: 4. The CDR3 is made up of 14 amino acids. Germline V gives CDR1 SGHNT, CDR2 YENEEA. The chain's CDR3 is CASSLVGTGTGYTF. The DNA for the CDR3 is TGTGCCAGCAGCTTAGTCGGGACAGGGACTGGCTACACCTTC.

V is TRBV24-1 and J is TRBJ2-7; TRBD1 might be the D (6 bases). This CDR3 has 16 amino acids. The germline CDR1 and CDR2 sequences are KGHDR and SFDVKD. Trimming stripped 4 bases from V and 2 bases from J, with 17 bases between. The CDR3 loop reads CATSDTQGSVPYEQYF. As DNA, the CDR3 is TGTGCCACCAGTGACACACAGGGTTCGGTTCCCTACGAGCAGTACTTC.

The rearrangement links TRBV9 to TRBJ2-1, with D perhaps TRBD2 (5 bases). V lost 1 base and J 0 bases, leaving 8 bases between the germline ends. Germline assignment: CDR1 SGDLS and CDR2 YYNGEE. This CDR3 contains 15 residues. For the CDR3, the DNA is TGTGCCAGCAGCGTAAGCGGCATCTCCTACAATGAGCAGTTCTTC. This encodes CASSVSGISYNEQFF.

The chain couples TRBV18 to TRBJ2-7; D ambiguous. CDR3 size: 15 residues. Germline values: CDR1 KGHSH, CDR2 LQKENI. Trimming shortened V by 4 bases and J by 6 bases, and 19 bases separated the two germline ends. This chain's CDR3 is CASSLSGSRLGEQYF. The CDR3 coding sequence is TGTGCCAGCTCACTCTCCGGGTCTCGGTTGGGCGAGCAGTACTTC.

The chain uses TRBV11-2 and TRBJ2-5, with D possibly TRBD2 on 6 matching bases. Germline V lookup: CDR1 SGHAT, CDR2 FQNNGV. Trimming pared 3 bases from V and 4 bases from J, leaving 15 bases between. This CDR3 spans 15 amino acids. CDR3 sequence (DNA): TGTGCCAGCAGCTTTGGAATAGTGGAGGGAGAGACCCAGTACTTC. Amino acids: CASSFGIVEGETQYF. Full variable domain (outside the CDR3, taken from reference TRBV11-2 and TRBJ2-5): EAGVAQSPRYKIIEKRQSVAFWCNPISGHATLYWYQQILGQGPKLLIQFQNNGVVDDSQLPKDRFSAERLKGVDSTLKIQPAKLEDSAVYLCASSFGIVEGETQYFGPGTRLLVL.

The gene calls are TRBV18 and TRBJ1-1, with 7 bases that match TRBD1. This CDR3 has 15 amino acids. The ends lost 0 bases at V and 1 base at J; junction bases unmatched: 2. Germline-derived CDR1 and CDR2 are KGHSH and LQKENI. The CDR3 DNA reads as TGTGCCAGCTCACCACCTTCAGGGGGGAACACTGAAGCTTTCTTT. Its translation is CASSPPSGGNTEAFF.

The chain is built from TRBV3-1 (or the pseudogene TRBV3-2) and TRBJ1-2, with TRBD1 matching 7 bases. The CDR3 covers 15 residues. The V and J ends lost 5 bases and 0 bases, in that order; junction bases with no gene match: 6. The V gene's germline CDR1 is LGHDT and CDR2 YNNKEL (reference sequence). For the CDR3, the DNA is TGTGCCAGCAGCTCCCGGGACAGAGCTAACTATGGCTACACCTTC. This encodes CASSSRDRANYGYTF.

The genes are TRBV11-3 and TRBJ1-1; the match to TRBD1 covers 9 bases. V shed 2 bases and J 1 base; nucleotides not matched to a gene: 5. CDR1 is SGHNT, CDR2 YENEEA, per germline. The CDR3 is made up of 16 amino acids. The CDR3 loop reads CASSLRLGQGNTEAFF. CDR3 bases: TGTGCCAGCAGCTTACGTTTGGGACAGGGGAACACTGAAGCTTTCTTT.